These T cell receptor beta chains were read from a single sample in a study of shared clonotypes between healthy human individuals. Some clones are missing from TCRdb's copy, which holds only in-frame ones; the method was immunoSEQ multiplex PCR. The sample includes about 2.2 million clones, 93% seen only once; the top ten take more than 1.5%. Sequenced input: naive CD8+ T cells from PBMCs. These receptors all come from a man between 18 and 35 years old in good health. Some clones in this sample may be carry-over from other donors' samples. Both conserved end residues are part of each CDR3. The order of the fields is V gene, CDR3 length, J gene, CDR3 protein.

V gene: TRBV14; CDR3 length: 13; J gene: TRBJ2-5; CDR3 protein: CASSPPGGETRYF
V gene: TRBV6-4; CDR3 length: 22; J gene: TRBJ1-1; CDR3 protein: CASSDSNHAPPRRRNQGTEAFF
V gene: TRBV15; CDR3 length: 15; J gene: TRBJ1-2; CDR3 protein: CATREGAGVEYGYTF
V gene: TRBV9; CDR3 length: 14; J gene: TRBJ2-7; CDR3 protein: CASSVGKGSYEQYF
V gene: TRBV15; CDR3 length: 13; J gene: TRBJ2-7; CDR3 protein: CATSRRQTYEQYF
V gene: TRBV10-3; CDR3 length: 15; J gene: TRBJ2-2; CDR3 protein: CAISDGRVNTGELFF
V gene: TRBV15; CDR3 length: 16; J gene: TRBJ2-1; CDR3 protein: CATSRDRTSGDNEQFF
V gene: TRBV4-1; CDR3 length: 15; J gene: TRBJ1-4; CDR3 protein: CASSHPTGMAEKLFF
V gene: TRBV5-6; CDR3 length: 17; J gene: TRBJ2-3; CDR3 protein: CASILGTGVRSTDTQYF
V gene: TRBV6-5; CDR3 length: 13; J gene: TRBJ1-1; CDR3 protein: CASSLTGEAEAFF
V gene: TRBV6-5; CDR3 length: 15; J gene: TRBJ2-3; CDR3 protein: CASSPSREASDTQYF
V gene: TRBV14; CDR3 length: 16; J gene: TRBJ2-2; CDR3 protein: CASSLGQGHDTGELFF
V gene: TRBV5-1; CDR3 length: 14; J gene: TRBJ2-7; CDR3 protein: CASSVGSGSYEQYF
V gene: TRBV13; CDR3 length: 17; J gene: TRBJ2-2; CDR3 protein: CASSPQGSGRDTGELFF
V gene: TRBV28; CDR3 length: 15; J gene: TRBJ2-7; CDR3 protein: CASSSEGQGAYEQYF
V gene: TRBV28; CDR3 length: 14; J gene: TRBJ2-5; CDR3 protein: CASSLTWSGETQYF
V gene: TRBV27; CDR3 length: 13; J gene: TRBJ1-3; CDR3 protein: CASSPGSGNTIYF
V gene: TRBV7-9; CDR3 length: 15; J gene: TRBJ2-3; CDR3 protein: CASSPRSASPDTQYF
V gene: TRBV7-8; CDR3 length: 18; J gene: TRBJ2-3; CDR3 protein: CASSLGTSGRAGTDTQYF
V gene: TRBV7-9; CDR3 length: 17; J gene: TRBJ2-1; CDR3 protein: CASSPPLAGASYNEQFF
V gene: TRBV6-7; CDR3 length: 14; J gene: TRBJ2-7; CDR3 protein: CANPGQINSYEQYF
V gene: TRBV6-6; CDR3 length: 15; J gene: TRBJ1-2; CDR3 protein: CASSRRDRGDYGYTF
V gene: TRBV5-1; CDR3 length: 15; J gene: TRBJ2-7; CDR3 protein: CASSLGQGFPYEQYF
V gene: TRBV6-4; CDR3 length: 14; J gene: TRBJ2-5; CDR3 protein: CASKAASAKETQYF
V gene: TRBV9; CDR3 length: 13; J gene: TRBJ2-1; CDR3 protein: CASSVGVNNEQFF
V gene: TRBV27; CDR3 length: 13; J gene: TRBJ2-7; CDR3 protein: CASSLSPIYEQYF
V gene: TRBV28; CDR3 length: 15; J gene: TRBJ2-2; CDR3 protein: CASSAVRDSAGELFF
V gene: TRBV2; CDR3 length: 13; J gene: TRBJ2-7; CDR3 protein: CASSEGVWDEQYF
V gene: TRBV9; CDR3 length: 16; J gene: TRBJ2-1; CDR3 protein: CASSVGGGGEYNEQFF
V gene: TRBV5-1; CDR3 length: 15; J gene: TRBJ1-3; CDR3 protein: CASSLDPGAGNTIYF
V gene: TRBV5-1; CDR3 length: 15; J gene: TRBJ2-1; CDR3 protein: CASSLSGTPYNEQFF
V gene: TRBV9; CDR3 length: 14; J gene: TRBJ2-3; CDR3 protein: CASNFGEGTDTQYF
V gene: TRBV2; CDR3 length: 14; J gene: TRBJ2-7; CDR3 protein: CASSERRDVHEQYF
V gene: TRBV11-2; CDR3 length: 10; J gene: TRBJ2-3; CDR3 protein: CASSGDTQYF
V gene: TRBV6-5; CDR3 length: 15; J gene: TRBJ2-7; CDR3 protein: CASSPIDRLSYEQYF